The 26 T cell receptor beta chains below come from one sample, sequenced in a study of blood T cell repertoires in COVID-19. TCRdb's copy holds only in-frame clones and misses some; the assay was immunoSEQ multiplex PCR. The table shows 450,000 or so clones, with around 91% occurring only once. Sequenced: PBMCs or T cells enriched from blood (not recorded which). These receptor sequences come from a man aged 18 to 30 who had recovered from COVID-19.

The J gene is TRBJ1-1, the V gene TRBV15, with 11 nucleotides matching TRBD1. Looked up from germline, CDR1 is LNHNV and CDR2 is YYDKDF (reference sequence). The V and J ends lost 3 bases and 7 bases, in that order; junction bases with no gene match: 7. CDR3 length: 15 amino acids. The CDR3 sequence: CATSSRDRGIFEAFF. The DNA for the CDR3 is TGTGCCACCAGCAGCCGGGACAGGGGGATCTTTGAAGCTTTCTTT. The entire variable domain, with the rest obtained from reference TRBV15 and TRBJ1-1, is as follows: DAMVIQNPRYQVTQFGKPVTLSCSQTLNHNVMYWYQQKSSQAPKLLFHYYDKDFNNEADTPDNFQSRRPNTSFCFLDIRSPGLGDTAMYLCATSSRDRGIFEAFFGQGTRLTVV.

This clone has only a few counts. The V call is TRBV28, the J call TRBJ2-3; 7 nucleotides agree with TRBD1. The CDR3 has 14 residues. The V gene end was trimmed by 3 bases and the J gene end by 4 bases; junction bases not matched to a gene: 4. From germline, CDR1 is MDHEN and CDR2 SYDVKM. The CDR3 here is CASSFDRVPDTQYF. CDR3 coding DNA: TGTGCCAGCAGTTTTGACAGGGTCCCAGATACGCAGTATTTT. Using reference TRBV28 and TRBJ2-3 for the parts outside the CDR3, the full variable domain is DVKVTQSSRYLVKRTGEKVFLECVQDMDHENMFWYRQDPGLGLRLIYFSYDVKMKEKGDIPEGYSVSREKKERFSLILESASTNQTSMYLCASSFDRVPDTQYFGPGTRLTVL.

The chain uses TRBV4-1 and TRBJ1-4; possibly TRBD1 for D (6 bases). CDR1 is MGHRA and CDR2 is YSYEKL in the germline V gene. The CDR3 contains 15 residues. Trimming shortened V by 7 bases and J by 8 bases, and 20 bases separated the two germline ends. The CDR3 DNA is TGCGCCAGCAACGCAGAAAAAGGGGGGGGAGAAAAACTGTTTTTT. Encoded protein: CASNAEKGGGEKLFF.

This clone appeared a few times. This chain connects TRBV9 to TRBJ1-6; D unclear. Germline values: CDR1 SGDLS, CDR2 YYNGEE. The CDR3 runs to 14 residues. V was cut by 0 bases and J by 5 bases, with 6 bases left in between. The CDR3: CASSVEADNSPLHF. CDR3 coding DNA: TGTGCCAGCAGCGTAGAAGCGGATAATTCACCCCTCCACTTT.

The chain uses TRBV9 and TRBJ2-1, with D maybe TRBD2 (7 bases). Germline assignment: CDR1 SGDLS and CDR2 YYNGEE. This CDR3 is built from 15 residues. V dropped 0 bases and J dropped 6 bases, with 13 bases sitting between them. The CDR3 DNA reads TGTGCCAGCAGCGTAGGGCGGGGGCCCATCAATGAGCAGTTCTTC. Amino acids: CASSVGRGPINEQFF.

This chain joins TRBV7-8 and TRBJ2-3; a weak D match, TRBD1 (5 bases). The CDR3 length is 13 residues. The V gene's germline CDR1 is SGHVS and CDR2 FQNEAQ. Trimming stripped 8 bases from V and 0 bases from J, with 9 bases between. The CDR3 region has the DNA TGTGCCAGCCGCAAGGGGAGCACAGATACGCAGTATTTT. It is translated as CASRKGSTDTQYF.

This clone turned up a few times. This chain's CDR3 is CASSLGGRAYNEQFF. The CDR3 nucleotides are TGCGCCAGCAGCTTGGGTGGGAGGGCCTACAATGAGCAGTTCTTC. The genes are TRBV5-1 and TRBJ2-1; TRBD2 matches at 7 bases. The germline gives CDR1 SGHRS, CDR2 YFSETQ. The CDR3 is made up of 15 amino acids. J was trimmed by 2 bases and V by 0 bases; bases with no gene match: 2.

The chain recombines TRBV5-1 with TRBJ1-4; TRBD1 is a possible D gene (6 bases). CDR1 is SGHRS and CDR2 is YFSETQ in the germline V gene. This CDR3 contains 14 residues. V was trimmed by 4 bases and J by 3 bases, leaving 10 bases between them. CDR3 sequence (DNA): TGCGCCAGCAGCACCGGGGGGCCTAATGAAAAACTGTTTTTT. The encoded protein is CASSTGGPNEKLFF.

This clone was detected only a few times. The chain carries TRBV5-6 and TRBJ1-2; TRBD1 matches at 7 bases. J gave up 4 bases and V 4 bases, and 13 bases lay outside the gene matches. Germline V gene data show CDR1 as SGHDT and CDR2 as YYEEEE. There are 16 residues in the CDR3. Here the CDR3 DNA reads TGTGCCAGCAGCCCCCAAGGACAGGCGGCGTCCTATGGCTACACCTTC. Protein: CASSPQGQAASYGYTF.

V is TRBV7-9 and J is TRBJ1-2, with a possible D match to TRBD1 (5 bases). CDR1 and CDR2 (germline): SEHNR, FQNEAQ (reference sequence). V was shortened by 5 bases and J by 7 bases, with 17 bases between the two germline ends. The CDR3 contains 14 residues. The CDR3 sequence: CASSTDTPRSGYTF. The CDR3 region has the DNA TGTGCCAGCAGCACGGACACCCCACGCAGTGGCTACACCTTC.

J is TRBJ2-2 and V is TRBV27, with no clear D. Germline V CDR1 and CDR2: MNHEY, SMNVEV (reference sequence). The CDR3 length is 11 residues. V lost 5 bases and J lost 7, with 5 bases in between. The CDR3 is CASSPGGELFF. CDR3 DNA: TGTGCCAGCAGTCCCGGCGGGGAGCTGTTTTTT.

The V and J genes are TRBV5-1 and TRBJ2-3; 10 nucleotides agree with TRBD2. V gave up 2 bases and J gave up 4 bases; unmatched junction bases: 7. Per the germline V gene, CDR1 is SGHRS and CDR2 is YFSETQ. The CDR3 extends over 16 amino acids. The CDR3 DNA reads as TGCGCCAGCAGCTTAGGAGCTAGCGGGAGTTCAGATACGCAGTATTTT. This translates into CASSLGASGSSDTQYF.

In its sample, this clone was seen once. The chain employs TRBV6-5 and TRBJ1-4, with D possibly matching TRBD1 (6 bases). CDR1 MNHEY and CDR2 SVGAGI come from the germline V gene. V dropped 6 bases and J dropped 2 bases, with 10 bases sitting between them. CDR3 length: 14 residues. The CDR3 sequence: CASRPRGTNEKLFF. The CDR3, as DNA: TGTGCCAGCAGACCCAGGGGCACTAATGAAAAACTGTTTTTT.

The J gene is TRBJ1-1, the V gene TRBV7-9, with D perhaps TRBD1 (6 bases). Trimming left V 2 bases short and J 6 bases short, with 10 bases between. The CDR3 is 13 residues long. The germline V gene encodes CDR1 SEHNR and CDR2 FQNEAQ (reference sequence). CDR3: CASSLMGAAEAFF. CDR3 DNA sequence: TGTGCCAGCAGCTTAATGGGGGCGGCTGAAGCTTTCTTT.

V usage is TRBV10-1 and J usage is TRBJ2-1, with D possibly matching TRBD1 (6 bases). The germline V and J ends were trimmed by 6 bases and 8 bases, with 20 bases remaining between them. This CDR3 spans 15 amino acids. Germline V lookup: CDR1 WNHNN, CDR2 SYGVQD (reference sequence). This CDR3 is CASSETYRDVHEQFF. The CDR3 DNA follows: TGCGCCAGCAGCGAAACTTACAGGGATGTTCATGAGCAGTTCTTC.

The V gene is TRBV10-1, the J gene TRBJ1-4; 7 bases are shared with TRBD1. Trimming cost V 2 bases and J 5 bases; bases outside gene matches: 8. The length of the CDR3 is 16 residues. Germline CDR1 is WNHNN and CDR2 is SYGVQD (reference sequence). CDR3 loop: CASSEPLQGGNEKLFF. CDR3 nucleotides: TGCGCCAGCAGTGAGCCGCTCCAGGGGGGAAATGAAAAACTGTTTTTT.

The CDR3 reads CASSLGVGSGRANEQFF. The CDR3 DNA sequence: TGTGCCAGCAGCTTAGGAGTTGGTAGCGGGAGGGCCAATGAGCAGTTCTTC. The V and J genes are TRBV11-3 and TRBJ2-1; TRBD2 aligns across 11 bases. This CDR3 is built from 17 residues. V lost 1 base to trimming and J lost 6 bases; unmatched junction nucleotides: 8. Looked up from germline, CDR1 is SGHNT and CDR2 is YENEEA.

This rearrangement joins TRBV19 to TRBJ2-7; no definite D call. From germline, CDR1 is LNHDA and CDR2 SQIVND (reference sequence). Trimming left V 3 bases short and J 1 base short, with 10 bases between. CDR3 length: 14 residues. The CDR3 protein is CASSINAVSYEQYF. CDR3 DNA sequence: TGTGCCAGTAGTATTAATGCAGTGTCCTACGAGCAGTACTTC.

This chain connects TRBV28 to TRBJ1-2; possibly TRBD1 for D (5 bases). Trimming stripped 4 bases from V and 6 bases from J, with 12 bases between. Germline V lookup: CDR1 MDHEN, CDR2 SYDVKM. CDR3 length: 13 residues. The CDR3, as DNA: TGTGCCAGCAGTTCCTCTTACAGGCATGGCTACACCTTC. Amino acid sequence: CASSSSYRHGYTF.

The J gene is TRBJ2-1, the V gene TRBV11-1; TRBD2 agrees at 11 bases. V dropped 5 bases and J dropped 4; count of bases not matched to a gene: 7. Per the germline V gene, CDR1 is SGHAT and CDR2 is FQDESV (reference sequence). The CDR3 runs 16 residues. The CDR3: CASSHTLAGGYNEQFF. In nucleotides, the CDR3 is TGTGCCAGCAGCCACACTCTAGCGGGAGGATACAATGAGCAGTTCTTC.

The V call is TRBV3-1 (or the pseudogene TRBV3-2), the J call TRBJ1-6; no clear D gene. V lost 0 bases and J lost 7, with 10 bases in between. CDR1 LGHDT and CDR2 YNNKEL come from the germline V gene (reference sequence). The CDR3 contains 15 residues. This CDR3 reads CASSQDAAVNSPLHF. The CDR3 DNA reads TGTGCCAGCAGCCAAGATGCGGCAGTGAATTCACCCCTCCACTTT.

CDR3 protein: CASRGTPNTEAFF. The CDR3 DNA reads as TGTGCCAGCAGGGGCACACCGAACACTGAAGCTTTCTTT. The J gene is TRBJ1-1, the V gene TRBV2; D ambiguous. V dropped 6 bases and J dropped 1 base, with 9 bases sitting between them. The germline V gene encodes CDR1 SNHLY and CDR2 FYNNEI. This CDR3 is 13 amino acids long.

The chain carries TRBV11-3 and TRBJ1-2; 8 bases line up with TRBD1. V trimming: 3 bases; J trimming: 7 bases; junction bases outside the gene matches: 7. Looked up from germline, CDR1 is SGHNT and CDR2 is YENEEA. CDR3 size: 14 residues. The CDR3 nucleotides are TGTGCCAGCAGCTTTCAGGACAGGGATGGTGGCTACACCTTC. It specifies CASSFQDRDGGYTF.

This chain links TRBV5-1 with TRBJ1-2, with D maybe TRBD1 (5 bases). The V end lost 1 base, the J end lost 6 bases, and 10 bases lay between the germline ends. The germline CDR1 and CDR2 sequences are SGHRS and YFSETQ. This CDR3 contains 13 residues. In DNA form, the CDR3 reads TGCGCCAGCAGCTTGTCGGACAAAAATGGCTACACCTTC. This sequence encodes CASSLSDKNGYTF.

The chain links TRBV5-1 to TRBJ1-2; maybe TRBD1 (5 bases). Germline loops: CDR1 SGHRS, CDR2 YFSETQ. The CDR3 has 14 residues. Trimming shortened V by 0 bases and J by 3 bases, and 9 bases separated the two germline ends. CDR3 sequence (DNA): TGCGCCAGCAGCTTGGAAATCAGGGACTATGGCTACACCTTC. Its protein product is CASSLEIRDYGYTF.

The V and J genes are TRBV6-5 and TRBJ1-2; D unresolved. Germline lookup yields CDR1 MNHEY and CDR2 SVGAGI. The germline V and J ends were trimmed by 6 bases and 4 bases, with 18 bases remaining between them. The CDR3 is made up of 15 amino acids. The CDR3 DNA reads TGTGCCAGCAGGCGCGGACTGAATACTGCCTATGGCTACACCTTC. This codes for CASRRGLNTAYGYTF.